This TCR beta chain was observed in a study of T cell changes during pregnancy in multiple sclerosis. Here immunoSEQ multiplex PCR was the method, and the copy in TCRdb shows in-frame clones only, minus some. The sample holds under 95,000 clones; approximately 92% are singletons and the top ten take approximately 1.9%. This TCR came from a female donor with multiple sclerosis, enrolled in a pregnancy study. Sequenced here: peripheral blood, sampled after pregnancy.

DNA for the CDR3: TGTGCCAGCACCCGGAGTAGCGGGGTCAATGAGCAGTTCTTC. Translation gives CASTRSSGVNEQFF. The J gene is TRBJ2-1, the V gene TRBV7-3; 8 positions agree with TRBD2. V was pared by 7 bases and J by 6 bases, with 8 bases of the junction left unmatched. Germline V gene sequence: CDR1 SGHTA, CDR2 FQGTGA. The CDR3 is 14 residues long.